The 24 T cell receptor beta chains below come from one sample, sequenced in a study of T cell responses to AZD1222 COVID-19 vaccine. Profiling relied on immunoSEQ multiplex PCR, and the TCRdb table lists in-frame clones only, not all of them. The profile shows under 50,000 clones, approximately 90% of them singletons. The source material was peripheral blood, sampled 28 days after the second AZD1222 dose. The receptors here all came from an adult who received the AZD1222 COVID-19 vaccine.

This clone was recorded a few times. The chain is built from TRBV9 and TRBJ2-3, with D unclear. V dropped 4 bases and J dropped 1 base, with 10 bases sitting between them. In germline, CDR1 is SGDLS, CDR2 YYNGEE. The CDR3 covers 14 residues. CDR3 loop: CASSSRRGTDTQYF. CDR3 nucleotides: TGTGCCAGCAGCTCCCGCCGGGGCACAGATACGCAGTATTTT.

This chain joins TRBV2 and TRBJ1-5; 7 bases match TRBD1. Germline V gene lookup returns CDR1 SNHLY and CDR2 FYNNEI. V trimming: 1 base; J trimming: 7 bases; junction bases outside the gene matches: 4. The CDR3 extends over 14 amino acids. Here the CDR3 reads CASSEGQGEQPQHF. CDR3 bases: TGTGCCAGCAGTGAAGGGCAGGGGGAGCAGCCCCAGCATTTT.

The chain links TRBV10-3 to TRBJ2-7; a possible D gene is TRBD2 (5 bases). V was cut by 2 bases and J by 3 bases, with 11 bases left in between. Germline CDR1 is ENHRY and CDR2 is SYGVKD. The CDR3 runs 14 residues. The CDR3 coding sequence is TGTGCCATCAGTGAGACTCTAACTAGCTACGAGCAGTACTTC. Its protein product is CAISETLTSYEQYF.

The chain is built from TRBV4-1 and TRBJ2-3; D is undetermined. The length of the CDR3 is 14 residues. Germline values: CDR1 MGHRA, CDR2 YSYEKL. V was trimmed by 4 bases and J by 0 bases, leaving 8 bases between them. The CDR3 protein is CASSLYSSTDTQYF. Here the CDR3 DNA reads TGCGCCAGCAGCCTTTATTCTAGCACAGATACGCAGTATTTT.

The gene calls are TRBV15 and TRBJ1-2, with D tentatively TRBD1 (5 bases). The CDR3 totals 18 residues. CDR1 is LNHNV and CDR2 is YYDKDF in the germline V gene (reference sequence). V gave up 0 bases and J gave up 2 bases, with 19 bases separating them. For the CDR3, the DNA is TGTGCCACCAGCAGAGAGGGTGGTTGGGGCACGGCCAACTATGGCTACACCTTC. It translates to CATSREGGWGTANYGYTF.

This clone has a single count. V gene TRBV6-2 or TRBV6-3 combines with J gene TRBJ2-1, with TRBD2 matching over 8 bases. Trimming cost V 4 bases and J 9 bases; bases outside gene matches: 8. CDR1 is MNHEY and CDR2 is SVGEGT in the germline V gene. The CDR3 loop spans 14 amino acids. The CDR3: CASSFTGTRGEQFF. The CDR3 nucleotides are TGTGCCAGCAGTTTCACCGGGACTAGAGGTGAGCAGTTCTTC.

The chain combines TRBV15 with TRBJ2-1, with 12 bases identical to TRBD2. The V and J ends lost 0 bases and 0 bases, in that order; junction bases with no gene match: 9. Looked up from germline, CDR1 is LNHNV and CDR2 is YYDKDF (reference sequence). The CDR3 has 20 residues. In DNA, the CDR3 is TGTGCCACCAGCAGAGAAGCGCTAGCGGGAGGGGTCAGCTCCTACAATGAGCAGTTCTTC. Amino acid sequence: CATSREALAGGVSSYNEQFF.

The V gene is TRBV5-1, the J gene TRBJ1-1; weak D call: TRBD1 (5 bases). V lost 4 bases, J lost 4 bases, and 14 bases lay in between. The germline CDR1 and CDR2 sequences are SGHRS and YFSETQ. This CDR3 has 14 residues. The CDR3 DNA reads as TGCGCCAGCAGCGAGCAGGGCGGGGGCACTGAAGCTTTCTTT. Translated, it gives CASSEQGGGTEAFF.

The chain combines TRBV11-2 with TRBJ2-2; 11 bases agree with TRBD1. Germline CDR1 and CDR2: SGHAT and FQNNGV. The V and J ends lost 4 bases and 6 bases, in that order; junction bases with no gene match: 7. The CDR3 is 16 residues long. The CDR3: CASSWTGGPEAGELFF. CDR3 sequence (DNA): TGTGCCAGCAGCTGGACAGGGGGCCCGGAGGCCGGGGAGCTGTTTTTT. Full variable domain (outside the CDR3, taken from reference TRBV11-2 and TRBJ2-2): EAGVAQSPRYKIIEKRQSVAFWCNPISGHATLYWYQQILGQGPKLLIQFQNNGVVDDSQLPKDRFSAERLKGVDSTLKIQPAKLEDSAVYLCASSWTGGPEAGELFFGEGSRLTVL.

This clone was observed a handful of times. This chain connects TRBV6-5 to TRBJ2-3; no firm D call. This CDR3 has 15 residues. Trimming pared 10 bases from V and 1 base from J, leaving 18 bases between. Germline CDR1 reads MNHEY; CDR2 reads SVGAGI. CDR3 sequence: CATQQSYRGTDTQYF. The DNA for the CDR3 is TGTGCCACCCAGCAATCCTATCGCGGCACAGATACGCAGTATTTT.

The chain couples TRBV5-1 to TRBJ1-1; a weak D match, TRBD1 (5 bases). CDR1 and CDR2 (germline): SGHRS, YFSETQ. The CDR3 is 15 residues long. The V end lost 6 bases, the J end lost 0 bases, and 15 bases lay between the germline ends. The CDR3 DNA follows: TGCGCCAGCAACGGGGGTGGCAGAATGAACACTGAAGCTTTCTTT. Translating gives CASNGGGRMNTEAFF.

The rearrangement joins TRBV6-2 or TRBV6-3 to TRBJ1-5; D uncertain. The germline V and J ends were trimmed by 4 bases and 1 base, with 5 bases remaining between them. The germline V gene has CDR1 MNHEY and CDR2 SVGEGT. The CDR3 contains 13 residues. DNA of the CDR3: TGTGCCAGCAGTTTTTACAGCAATCAGCCCCAGCATTTT. It translates to CASSFYSNQPQHF.

This clone is a singleton in its sample. The gene calls are TRBV19 and TRBJ1-1; D might be TRBD1 (6 bases). The CDR3 has 16 residues. Germline V lookup: CDR1 LNHDA, CDR2 SQIVND (reference sequence). Trimming took 6 bases from V and 1 from J, leaving 18 bases between them. DNA of the CDR3: TGTGCCAGTAGACCCTTTCAAGGGACACCGAACACTGAAGCTTTCTTT. The encoded protein is CASRPFQGTPNTEAFF. The full variable domain, its missing parts supplied by reference TRBV19 and TRBJ1-1, is DGGITQSPKYLFRKEGQNVTLSCEQNLNHDAMYWYRQDPGQGLRLIYYSQIVNDFQKGDIAEGYSVSREKKESFPLTVTSAQKNPTAFYLCASRPFQGTPNTEAFFGQGTRLTVV.

The chain has TRBV27 and TRBJ2-1, with D possibly TRBD2 on 5 matching bases. Germline V lookup: CDR1 MNHEY, CDR2 SMNVEV (reference sequence). Between the trimmed V and J ends, which lost 3 bases and 4 bases, there was a span of 10 bases. This CDR3 spans 14 amino acids. CDR3 sequence (DNA): TGTGCCAGCAGTTTCCCTAGCAGGTACAATGAGCAGTTCTTC. This sequence encodes CASSFPSRYNEQFF.

The genes are TRBV5-1 and TRBJ1-1; tentatively, D is TRBD1 (5 bases). The V end was cut by 3 bases, the J end by 3 bases, with 12 bases between. This CDR3 comprises 14 residues. Germline-derived CDR1 and CDR2 are SGHRS and YFSETQ. CDR3 residues: CASSYYRGDTEAFF. For the CDR3, the DNA is TGCGCCAGCAGCTACTACCGAGGGGACACTGAAGCTTTCTTT.

The chain couples TRBV15 to TRBJ2-1, with D unresolved. In germline, CDR1 is LNHNV, CDR2 YYDKDF (reference sequence). CDR3 length: 14 amino acids. V lost 0 bases and J lost 8, with 11 bases in between. In DNA, the CDR3 is TGTGCCACCAGCAGAGAGTACCGGGTTGATGAGCAGTTCTTC. It is translated as CATSREYRVDEQFF.

A note on this clone: The junction departs from germline at one end; a sequencing error may be responsible. The rearrangement joins TRBV5-1 to TRBJ2-7; 8 bases match TRBD1. This CDR3 spans 12 amino acids. Per the germline V gene, CDR1 is SGHRS and CDR2 is YFSETQ. As DNA, the CDR3 is TGCGCCAGCAGCAAACAGGGGGGAGGCGTGGACTTC. As protein: CASSKQGGGVDF.

The chain joins TRBV28 to TRBJ2-1, with D unresolved. The V and J ends lost 1 base and 8 bases respectively, with 12 bases between them. Germline CDR1 MDHEN, CDR2 SYDVKM. The CDR3 loop spans 14 amino acids. The CDR3 region is CASSLYPKLDEQFF. CDR3 coding DNA: TGTGCCAGCAGTTTATACCCAAAGTTGGATGAGCAGTTCTTC.

The chain couples TRBV18 to TRBJ2-1; 7 nucleotides align to TRBD1. The CDR3 spans 15 residues. Looked up from germline, CDR1 is KGHSH and CDR2 is LQKENI. Losses at the gene ends were 4 bases for V and 1 base for J; bases not matched to a gene: 4. The CDR3 nucleotides are TGTGCCAGCTCACAAATGGACAGGTCCTACAATGAGCAGTTCTTC. Translated, it gives CASSQMDRSYNEQFF.

The chain employs TRBV10-3 and TRBJ1-2; maybe TRBD1 (6 bases). The CDR3 contains 15 residues. V gave up 1 base and J gave up 8 bases, with 17 bases separating them. The germline gives CDR1 ENHRY, CDR2 SYGVKD. This CDR3 is CAISEWETGLEGYTF. Here the CDR3 DNA reads TGTGCCATCAGTGAGTGGGAGACAGGCCTTGAAGGCTACACCTTC.

The chain joins TRBV30 to TRBJ1-2, with D maybe TRBD1 (5 bases). V was pared by 5 bases and J by 7 bases, with 14 bases between. The CDR3 runs 12 residues. Germline-derived CDR1 and CDR2 are GTSNPN and SVGIG (reference sequence). As DNA, the CDR3 is TGTGCCTGGGGGGCCTGGCAAGGTGGCTACACCTTC. This codes for CAWGAWQGGYTF.

In this sample, this clone turned up once. The V and J genes are TRBV28 and TRBJ1-1, with D hard to call. Trimming left V 5 bases short and J 5 bases short, with 18 bases between. This CDR3 has 15 amino acids. Looked up from germline, CDR1 is MDHEN and CDR2 is SYDVKM. The CDR3 protein is CASSPLGRPGTEAFF. The CDR3 nucleotides read TGTGCCAGCAGTCCCCTGGGGAGGCCTGGGACTGAAGCTTTCTTT.

The J gene is TRBJ2-3, the V gene TRBV5-1, with D hard to call. This CDR3 region has 14 residues. CDR1 and CDR2 (germline): SGHRS, YFSETQ. With 2 bases removed from V and 0 bases from J, the gap between germline ends came to 7 bases. CDR3 coding DNA: TGCGCCAGCAGCTTAGGTGCTAGCACAGATACGCAGTATTTT. As protein: CASSLGASTDTQYF. Full variable domain (missing parts from reference TRBV5-1 and TRBJ2-3): KAGVTQTPRYLIKTRGQQVTLSCSPISGHRSVSWYQQTPGQGLQFLFEYFSETQRNKGNFPGRFSGRQFSNSRSEMNVSTLELGDSALYLCASSLGASTDTQYFGPGTRLTVL.

The chain employs TRBV12-3 or TRBV12-4 and TRBJ2-7, with TRBD2 matching 9 bases. Trimming took 11 bases from V and 6 from J; bases not matched to a gene: 11. The CDR3 runs to 13 residues. Here the CDR3 reads CASQGLAGSEQYF. CDR3 sequence (DNA): TGTGCCTCCCAGGGGCTAGCGGGATCCGAGCAGTACTTC.